This T cell receptor (beta chain) was documented in a study of T cell responses to AZD1222 COVID-19 vaccine. Whole-study findings and limits: A reported finding is that nearly half of spike-specific TCRs target unmutated variant regions. Most donors were white British, females outnumbered males, and clonal diversity was possibly underestimated. It was only a handful of AZD1222 recipients who were seropositive at baseline.

For this clone: The antigen is unknown.

Profiled with immunoSEQ multiplex PCR; TCRdb holds only in-frame clones, not every one. In the table there are about 120,000 clones, over 75% of which are singletons. Germline CDR1 is GTSNPN and CDR2 is SVGIG (reference sequence). The length of the CDR3 is 14 residues. The J segment lost 0 bases and the V segment lost 5 bases, leaving 2 bases of the junction unmatched. The source was peripheral blood, collected 28 days after the second dose of the MenACWY control vaccine. The sequence came from an adult who received the MenACWY meningococcal vaccine as a control. The rearrangement links TRBV30 to TRBJ1-3, with TRBD1 matching 9 bases. Here the CDR3 reads CAWGTGTSGNTIYF. Here the CDR3 DNA reads TGTGCCTGGGGGACAGGGACCTCTGGAAACACCATATATTTT.